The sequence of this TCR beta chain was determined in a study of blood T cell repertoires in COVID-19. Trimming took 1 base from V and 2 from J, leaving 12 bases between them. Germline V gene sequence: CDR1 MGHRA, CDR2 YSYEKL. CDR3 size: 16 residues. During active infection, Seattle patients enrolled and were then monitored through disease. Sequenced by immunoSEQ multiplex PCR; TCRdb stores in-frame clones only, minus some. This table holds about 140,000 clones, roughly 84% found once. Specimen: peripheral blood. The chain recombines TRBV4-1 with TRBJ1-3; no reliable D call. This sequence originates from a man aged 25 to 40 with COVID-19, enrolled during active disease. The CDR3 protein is CASSQAQTGAGNTIYF. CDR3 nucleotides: TGCGCCAGCAGCCAAGCTCAAACCGGGGCTGGAAACACCATATATTTT.